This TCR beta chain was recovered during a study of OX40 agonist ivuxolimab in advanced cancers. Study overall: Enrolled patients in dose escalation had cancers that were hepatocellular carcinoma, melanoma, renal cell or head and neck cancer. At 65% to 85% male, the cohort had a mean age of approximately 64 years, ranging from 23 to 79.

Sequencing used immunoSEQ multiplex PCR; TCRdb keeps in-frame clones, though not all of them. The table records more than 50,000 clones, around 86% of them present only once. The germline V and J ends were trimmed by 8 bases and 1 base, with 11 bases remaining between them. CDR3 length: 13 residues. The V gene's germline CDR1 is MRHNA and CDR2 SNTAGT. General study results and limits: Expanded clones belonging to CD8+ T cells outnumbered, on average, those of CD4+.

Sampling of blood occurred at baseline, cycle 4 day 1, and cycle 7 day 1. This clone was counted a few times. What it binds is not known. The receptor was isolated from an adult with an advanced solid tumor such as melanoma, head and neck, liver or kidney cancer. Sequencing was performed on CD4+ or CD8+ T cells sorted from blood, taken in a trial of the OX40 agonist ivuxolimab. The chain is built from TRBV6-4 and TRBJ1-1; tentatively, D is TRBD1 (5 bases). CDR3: CASGVGENTEAFF. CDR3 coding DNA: TGTGCCAGCGGAGTGGGGGAGAACACTGAAGCTTTCTTT.